Described below is a single T cell receptor beta chain sequence and its context. Sequenced by immunoSEQ multiplex PCR; TCRdb stores in-frame clones only, minus some. This table has some 2,500 clones, around a quarter appearing once. These data originate in a study of T cells in localized non-small cell lung cancer. Germline V lookup: CDR1 SGHNT, CDR2 YENEEA. The J segment lost 6 bases and the V segment lost 4 bases, leaving 8 bases of the junction unmatched. The CDR3 covers 15 residues. The sequence was obtained from a man aged 40 to 70 with stage II squamous cell lung carcinoma. The chain uses TRBV11-3 and TRBJ2-2, with 7 bases that match TRBD2. The specimen was normal lung tissue next to the tumor, collected before any cancer treatment. The CDR3 DNA follows: TGTGCCAGCAGCTCAACGGGGGGAGGGGCCGGGGAGCTGTTTTTT. Amino acid sequence: CASSSTGGGAGELFF.